This T cell receptor beta chain comes out of a study of blood T cells in healthy people across ages. About the research overall: Per every two T cells, about one barcoded beta molecule was captured by template switching. Whole-study findings and limits: Both naive CD4+ cell counts and diversity were greater in long-lived donors than in aged donors.

As for this clonotype: The antigen remains unidentified.

With a J-beta primer mix and a sample-barcoded 5' primer, a second PCR ran about 7 to 12 cycles. TCRdb reprocessed the 5' RACE reads with MiXCR, giving one entry per CDR3 protein. Seen here are about 590,000 distinct CDR3 sequences, roughly 31% observed once, and the top ten hold about 15%. This receptor was identified in an elderly woman in good health. The sequenced material came from blood.

The CDR3, as DNA: TGTGCCAGCTCACCCGGTGACCAGGACACCAAGTATGCGGAGACCCAGTACTTC. Amino acids: CASSPGDQDTKYAETQYF. The gene calls are TRBV18 and TRBJ2-5, with D maybe TRBD1 (5 bases). Germline CDR1 is KGHSH and CDR2 is LQKENI. Trimming cost V 3 bases and J 5 bases, with 25 bases left between them. The CDR3 runs to 18 residues.